The TCR beta chain under discussion was sequenced for a study of metastatic and nonmetastatic thyroid tumors. The CDR3 has 13 residues. The V end lost 7 bases, the J end lost 3 bases, and 10 bases lay between the germline ends. Per the germline V gene, CDR1 is MNHNS and CDR2 is SASEGT. TCRdb re-analyzed the PCR reads through MiXCR. The sample yields over 55,000 clones, 25% to 30% seen once. Nobody among the patients had been given any treatment before thyroid surgery. This rearrangement joins TRBV6-1 to TRBJ2-1, with D tentatively TRBD1 or TRBD2 (5 bases each). The source of this sequence is a female donor with papillary thyroid cancer or a benign thyroid nodule (not recorded which). Some clones in this sample may be carry-over from other donors' samples. The material sequenced was blood. Here the CDR3 DNA reads TGTGCCAGCAATCCGGGGCTCTACAATGAGCAGTTCTTC. Amino acid sequence: CASNPGLYNEQFF.